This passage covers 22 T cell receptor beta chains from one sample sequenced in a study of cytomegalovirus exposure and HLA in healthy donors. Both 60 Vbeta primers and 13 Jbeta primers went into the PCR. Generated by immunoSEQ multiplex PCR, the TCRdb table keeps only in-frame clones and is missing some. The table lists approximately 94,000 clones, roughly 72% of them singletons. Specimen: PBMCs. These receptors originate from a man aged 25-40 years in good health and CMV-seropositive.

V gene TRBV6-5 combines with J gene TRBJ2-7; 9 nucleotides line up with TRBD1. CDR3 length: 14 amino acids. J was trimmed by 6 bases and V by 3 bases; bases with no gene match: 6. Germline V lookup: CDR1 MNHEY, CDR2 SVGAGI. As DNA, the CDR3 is TGTGCCAGCAGTTATCACAGGGGGCAAGGCGAGCAGTACTTC. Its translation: CASSYHRGQGEQYF.

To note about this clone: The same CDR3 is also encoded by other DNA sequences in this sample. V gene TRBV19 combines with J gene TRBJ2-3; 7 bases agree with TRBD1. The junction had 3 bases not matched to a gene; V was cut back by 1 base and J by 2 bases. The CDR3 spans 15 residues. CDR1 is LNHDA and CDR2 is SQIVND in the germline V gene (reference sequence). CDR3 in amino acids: CASSIGGGPTDTQYF. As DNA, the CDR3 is TGTGCCAGTAGTATAGGAGGGGGCCCCACAGATACGCAGTATTTT.

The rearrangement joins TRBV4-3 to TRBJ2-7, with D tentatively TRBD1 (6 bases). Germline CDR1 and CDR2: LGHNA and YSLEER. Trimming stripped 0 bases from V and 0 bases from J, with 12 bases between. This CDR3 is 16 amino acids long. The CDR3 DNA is TGCGCCAGCAGCCAAGACAGGGGCGTTAGCTCCTACGAGCAGTACTTC. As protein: CASSQDRGVSSYEQYF.

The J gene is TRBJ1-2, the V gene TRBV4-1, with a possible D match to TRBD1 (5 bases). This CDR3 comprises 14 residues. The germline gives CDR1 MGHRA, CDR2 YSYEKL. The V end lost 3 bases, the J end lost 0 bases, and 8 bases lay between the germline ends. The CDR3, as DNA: TGCGCCAGCAGCCAGCCGGACACTAACTATGGCTACACCTTC. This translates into CASSQPDTNYGYTF.

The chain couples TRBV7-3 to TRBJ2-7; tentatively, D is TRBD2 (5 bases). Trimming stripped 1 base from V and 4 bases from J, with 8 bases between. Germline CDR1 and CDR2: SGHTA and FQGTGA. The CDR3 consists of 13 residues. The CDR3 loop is CASSLKPGYEQYV. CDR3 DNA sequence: TGTGCCAGCAGCTTAAAGCCGGGGTACGAGCAGTACGTC.

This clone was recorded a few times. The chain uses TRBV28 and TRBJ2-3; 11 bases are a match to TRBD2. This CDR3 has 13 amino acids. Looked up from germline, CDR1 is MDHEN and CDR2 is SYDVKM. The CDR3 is CASLAGGLNTQYF. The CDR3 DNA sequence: TGTGCTAGTCTAGCGGGGGGCCTCAATACGCAGTATTTT.

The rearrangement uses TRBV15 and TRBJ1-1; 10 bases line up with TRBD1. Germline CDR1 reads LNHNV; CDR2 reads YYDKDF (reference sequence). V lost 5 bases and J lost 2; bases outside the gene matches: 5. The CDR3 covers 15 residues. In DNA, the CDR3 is TGTGCCACCAGCTCTCGACAGGGGGCCAACACTGAAGCTTTCTTT. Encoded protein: CATSSRQGANTEAFF.

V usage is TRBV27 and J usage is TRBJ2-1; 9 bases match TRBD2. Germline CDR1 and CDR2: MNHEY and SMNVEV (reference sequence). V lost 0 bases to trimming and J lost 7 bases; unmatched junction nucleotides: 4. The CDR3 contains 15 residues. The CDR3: CASSLSTGLANEQFF. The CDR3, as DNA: TGTGCCAGCAGTTTATCCACTGGACTAGCGAATGAGCAGTTCTTC.

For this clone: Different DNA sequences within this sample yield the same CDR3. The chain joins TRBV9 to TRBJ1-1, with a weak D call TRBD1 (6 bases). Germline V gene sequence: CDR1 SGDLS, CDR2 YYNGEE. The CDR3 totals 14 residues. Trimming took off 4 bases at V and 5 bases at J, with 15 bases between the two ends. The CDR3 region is CASSPQGGGTEAFF. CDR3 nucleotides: TGTGCCAGCAGCCCGCAGGGAGGGGGTACTGAAGCTTTCTTT.

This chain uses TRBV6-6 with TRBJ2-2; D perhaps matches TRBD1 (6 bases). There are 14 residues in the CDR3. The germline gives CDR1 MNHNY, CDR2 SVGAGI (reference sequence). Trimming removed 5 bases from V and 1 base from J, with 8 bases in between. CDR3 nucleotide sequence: TGTGCCAGCAGTCGCAGGGGGAACACCGGGGAGCTGTTTTTT. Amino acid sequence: CASSRRGNTGELFF.

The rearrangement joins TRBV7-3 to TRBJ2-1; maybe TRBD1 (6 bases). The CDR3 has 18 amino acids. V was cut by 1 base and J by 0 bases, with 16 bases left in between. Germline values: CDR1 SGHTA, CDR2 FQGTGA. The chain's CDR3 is CASSLRGRDKYSYNEQFF. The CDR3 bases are TGTGCCAGCAGCTTAAGGGGCCGGGACAAATACTCCTACAATGAGCAGTTCTTC.

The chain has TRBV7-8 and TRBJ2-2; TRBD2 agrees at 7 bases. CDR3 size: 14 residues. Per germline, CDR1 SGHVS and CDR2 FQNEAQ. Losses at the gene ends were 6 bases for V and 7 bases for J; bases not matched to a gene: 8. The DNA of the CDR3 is TGTGCCAGCAGACCAGGACTAGTCGACGGGGAGCTGTTTTTT. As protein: CASRPGLVDGELFF.

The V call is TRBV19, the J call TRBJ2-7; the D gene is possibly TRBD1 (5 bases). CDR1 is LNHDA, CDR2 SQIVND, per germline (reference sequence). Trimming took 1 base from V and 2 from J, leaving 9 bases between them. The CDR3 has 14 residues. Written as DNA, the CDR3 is TGTGCCAGTAGTATAGGGGGCGCCCCCTACGAGCAGTACTTC. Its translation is CASSIGGAPYEQYF. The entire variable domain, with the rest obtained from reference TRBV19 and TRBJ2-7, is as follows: DGGITQSPKYLFRKEGQNVTLSCEQNLNHDAMYWYRQDPGQGLRLIYYSQIVNDFQKGDIAEGYSVSREKKESFPLTVTSAQKNPTAFYLCASSIGGAPYEQYFGPGTRLTVT.

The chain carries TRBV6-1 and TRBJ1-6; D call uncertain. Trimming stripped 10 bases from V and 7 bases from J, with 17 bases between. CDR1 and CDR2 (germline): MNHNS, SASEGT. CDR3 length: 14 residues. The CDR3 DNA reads TGTGCCACCCGAGTGCAAGTCGGGAATTCACCCCTCCACTTT. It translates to CATRVQVGNSPLHF.

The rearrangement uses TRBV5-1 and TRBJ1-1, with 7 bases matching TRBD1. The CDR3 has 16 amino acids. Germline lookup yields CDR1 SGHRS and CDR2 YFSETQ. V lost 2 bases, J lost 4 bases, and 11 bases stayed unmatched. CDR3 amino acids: CASSLLQGRDSTEAFF. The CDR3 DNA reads TGCGCCAGCAGCTTATTACAGGGGCGGGATAGCACTGAAGCTTTCTTT.

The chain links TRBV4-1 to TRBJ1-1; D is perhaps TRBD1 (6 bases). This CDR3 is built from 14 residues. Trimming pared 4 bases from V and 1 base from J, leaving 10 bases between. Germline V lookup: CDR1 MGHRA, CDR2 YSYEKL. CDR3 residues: CASSPHRENTEAFF. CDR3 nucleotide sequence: TGCGCCAGCAGCCCTCACAGGGAGAACACTGAAGCTTTCTTT.

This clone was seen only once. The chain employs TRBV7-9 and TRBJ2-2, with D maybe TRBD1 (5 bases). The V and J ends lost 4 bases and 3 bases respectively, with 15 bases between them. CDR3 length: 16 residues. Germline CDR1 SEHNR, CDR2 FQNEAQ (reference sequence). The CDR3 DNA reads TGTGCCAGCAGCTCCCGAGAGACAGCTGACACCGGGGAGCTGTTTTTT. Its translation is CASSSRETADTGELFF.

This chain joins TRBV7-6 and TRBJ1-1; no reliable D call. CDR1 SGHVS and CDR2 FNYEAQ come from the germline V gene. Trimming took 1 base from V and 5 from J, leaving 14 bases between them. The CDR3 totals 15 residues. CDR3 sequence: CASSLGSEARTEAFF. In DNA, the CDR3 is TGTGCCAGCAGCTTAGGATCGGAGGCACGGACTGAAGCTTTCTTT.

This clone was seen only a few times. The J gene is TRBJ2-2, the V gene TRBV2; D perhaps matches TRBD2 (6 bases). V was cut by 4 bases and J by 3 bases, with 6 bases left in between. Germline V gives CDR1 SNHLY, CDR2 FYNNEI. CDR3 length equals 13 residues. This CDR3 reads CASSGDYTGELFF. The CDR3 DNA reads TGTGCCAGCAGTGGGGACTACACCGGGGAGCTGTTTTTT.

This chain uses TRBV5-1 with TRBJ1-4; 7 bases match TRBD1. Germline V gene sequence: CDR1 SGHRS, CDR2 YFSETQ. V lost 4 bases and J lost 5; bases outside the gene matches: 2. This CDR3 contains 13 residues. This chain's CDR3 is CASSKQGNEKLFF. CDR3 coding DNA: TGCGCCAGCAGCAAACAGGGGAATGAAAAACTGTTTTTT.

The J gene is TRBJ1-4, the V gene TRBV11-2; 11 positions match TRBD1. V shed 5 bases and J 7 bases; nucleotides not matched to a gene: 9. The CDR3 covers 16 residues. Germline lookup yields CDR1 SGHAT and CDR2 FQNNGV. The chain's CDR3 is CASSPDRGPMGEKLFF. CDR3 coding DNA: TGTGCCAGCAGCCCGGACAGGGGGCCGATGGGTGAAAAACTGTTTTTT.

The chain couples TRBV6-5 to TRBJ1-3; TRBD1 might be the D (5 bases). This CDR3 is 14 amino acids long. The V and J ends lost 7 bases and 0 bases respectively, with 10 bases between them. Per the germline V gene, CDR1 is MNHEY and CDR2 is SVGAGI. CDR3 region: CASTDRISGNTIYF. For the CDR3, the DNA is TGTGCCAGCACTGACAGAATCTCTGGAAACACCATATATTTT.